These 9 T cell receptor beta chains originate from one sample sequenced in a study of T cell responses to AZD1222 COVID-19 vaccine. Clones were read by immunoSEQ multiplex PCR, and TCRdb kept only the in-frame ones, dropping some. The profile shows 70,000 to 75,000 clones, 87% of them singletons. The sample in question was peripheral blood, obtained 28 days after the second AZD1222 dose. The receptors were sampled from an adult who received the AZD1222 COVID-19 vaccine.

V usage is TRBV19 and J usage is TRBJ2-7; a weak D match, TRBD1 (5 bases). Germline-derived CDR1 and CDR2 are LNHDA and SQIVND (reference sequence). V was shortened by 5 bases and J by 6 bases, with 17 bases between the two germline ends. The CDR3 extends over 14 amino acids. The CDR3 sequence is CASSLQDGVAEQYF. CDR3 sequence (DNA): TGTGCCAGTAGTCTACAGGACGGCGTCGCCGAGCAGTACTTC. Full variable domain (missing parts from reference TRBV19 and TRBJ2-7): DGGITQSPKYLFRKEGQNVTLSCEQNLNHDAMYWYRQDPGQGLRLIYYSQIVNDFQKGDIAEGYSVSREKKESFPLTVTSAQKNPTAFYLCASSLQDGVAEQYFGPGTRLTVT.

V gene TRBV27 combines with J gene TRBJ2-1, with TRBD2 matching over 7 bases. The CDR3 sequence is 16 residues long. Germline trimming cut 6 bases from V and 1 base from J; bases unmatched to any gene: 9. Germline loops: CDR1 MNHEY, CDR2 SMNVEV (reference sequence). Here the CDR3 DNA reads TGTGCCAGCAGGCCCGCGGGAGCGTCATCCTACAATGAGCAGTTCTTC. It codes for CASRPAGASSYNEQFF.

The chain recombines TRBV19 with TRBJ1-1, with 7 bases matching TRBD1. The germline gives CDR1 LNHDA, CDR2 SQIVND (reference sequence). This CDR3 is built from 12 residues. J lost 2 bases, V lost 9 bases, and 3 bases had no gene match. For the CDR3, the DNA is TGTGCCAGCTACAGGGGAAACACTGAAGCTTTCTTT. Translating it yields CASYRGNTEAFF.

The CDR3 nucleotides are TGTGCCTGTGAGGGTGGGGGATATGGCTACACCTTC. This encodes CACEGGGYGYTF. The rearrangement links TRBV30 to TRBJ1-2; D is perhaps TRBD1 (5 bases). Germline V gene sequence: CDR1 GTSNPN, CDR2 SVGIG (reference sequence). This CDR3 is 12 amino acids long. The germline V and J ends were trimmed by 6 bases and 5 bases, with 13 bases remaining between them.

The chain uses TRBV20-1 and TRBJ2-7; D is uncertain. This CDR3 has 11 residues. CDR1 and CDR2 (germline): DFQATT, SNEGSKA (reference sequence). V was pared by 6 bases and J by 3 bases, with 9 bases between. Here the CDR3 DNA reads TGCAGTGCATCTACCGTCTACGAGCAGTACTTC. This codes for CSASTVYEQYF.

J is TRBJ1-1 and V is TRBV9, with D possibly being TRBD1 (5 bases). The length of the CDR3 is 15 residues. The germline V gene encodes CDR1 SGDLS and CDR2 YYNGEE. Trimming shortened V by 0 bases and J by 0 bases, and 9 bases separated the two germline ends. CDR3 nucleotides: TGTGCCAGCAGCGTAGGGGGACCCCTGAACACTGAAGCTTTCTTT. Protein product: CASSVGGPLNTEAFF.

This clone was recorded once. The chain joins TRBV6-5 to TRBJ2-3; D tentatively reads TRBD1 or TRBD2 (6 bases each). Per the germline V gene, CDR1 is MNHEY and CDR2 is SVGAGI. The CDR3 is 14 amino acids. With 8 bases removed from V and 0 bases from J, the gap between germline ends came to 12 bases. DNA for the CDR3: TGTGCCAGCGCGTCGGGGGCGAGCACAGATACGCAGTATTTT. Translation: CASASGASTDTQYF.

The chain joins TRBV4-2 to TRBJ2-2; no reliable D call. Germline CDR1 and CDR2: LGHNA and YNFKEQ. V was cut by 0 bases and J by 0 bases, with 11 bases left in between. CDR3 length equals 17 residues. In DNA form, the CDR3 reads TGTGCCAGCAGCCAAGATCTCCGGTCCTCGAACACCGGGGAGCTGTTTTTT. It specifies CASSQDLRSSNTGELFF.

The CDR3 sequence: CASKGQGIPNSPLHF. The CDR3, as DNA: TGTGCCAGCAAGGGACAGGGTATACCAAATTCACCCCTCCACTTT. This chain links TRBV2 with TRBJ1-6; TRBD1 matches 9 bases. V shed 7 bases, J shed 7 bases, and the junction held 8 bases outside the gene matches. Germline-derived CDR1 and CDR2 are SNHLY and FYNNEI. This CDR3 is 15 amino acids long.